Below, 25 T cell receptor beta chains from the same sample are listed, as sequenced in a study of blood T cell repertoires in COVID-19. The repertoire was sequenced with immunoSEQ multiplex PCR; TCRdb's copy has only in-frame clones and lacks some. The sample holds approximately 270,000 clones, roughly 80% seen once. The specimen sequenced was peripheral blood. The receptors derive from a person aged 70 to 85 with COVID-19, enrolled during active disease.

This chain connects TRBV2 to TRBJ1-2, with unresolved D. Trimming pared 1 base from V and 6 bases from J, leaving 9 bases between. The germline CDR1 and CDR2 sequences are SNHLY and FYNNEI. The CDR3 runs to 13 residues. The CDR3 spells CASSEGQAHGYTF. CDR3 in DNA: TGTGCCAGCAGTGAAGGGCAGGCCCATGGCTACACCTTC.

The V call is TRBV27, the J call TRBJ2-1; maybe TRBD2 (6 bases). V was trimmed by 5 bases and J by 8 bases, leaving 10 bases between them. This CDR3 spans 12 amino acids. Germline CDR1 reads MNHEY; CDR2 reads SMNVEV (reference sequence). The CDR3 here is CASSRGLDEQFF. The CDR3 nucleotides are TGTGCCAGCAGTCGGGGGTTGGATGAGCAGTTCTTC.

The chain links TRBV11-2 to TRBJ2-3, with 8 nucleotides matching TRBD2. The J segment lost 6 bases and the V segment lost 9 bases, leaving 17 bases of the junction unmatched. CDR3 length: 16 amino acids. Germline CDR1 and CDR2: SGHAT and FQNNGV. The CDR3 coding sequence is TGTGCCAGTAGACCCGGGAGGGGGACTGGCAAGGATACGCAGTATTTT. Translated, it gives CASRPGRGTGKDTQYF.

CDR3 region: CAWRRAVYEQYF. CDR3 nucleotides: TGTGCCTGGAGACGAGCCGTTTACGAGCAGTACTTC. V is TRBV30 and J is TRBJ2-7; D is ambiguous. The CDR3 has 12 residues. V was cut by 3 bases and J by 4 bases, with 10 bases left in between. Germline V gene lookup returns CDR1 GTSNPN and CDR2 SVGIG (reference sequence).

The rearrangement uses TRBV9 and TRBJ1-3, with a weak D call TRBD1 (6 bases). CDR1 and CDR2 (germline): SGDLS, YYNGEE. The CDR3 contains 17 residues. Between the trimmed V and J ends, which lost 2 bases and 0 bases, there was a span of 15 bases. CDR3 amino acids: CASSVGGTSFSGNTIYF. CDR3 nucleotide sequence: TGTGCCAGCAGCGTTGGGGGCACATCCTTCTCTGGAAACACCATATATTTT.

The chain recombines TRBV28 with TRBJ1-1, with 8 bases fitting TRBD1. V lost 7 bases and J lost 0; bases outside the gene matches: 4. This CDR3 has 14 residues. Germline V lookup: CDR1 MDHEN, CDR2 SYDVKM. For the CDR3, the DNA is TGTGCCAGCATTCAACAGGGGGTGAACACTGAAGCTTTCTTT. It yields the protein CASIQQGVNTEAFF.

The chain combines TRBV25-1 with TRBJ2-2; 10 positions match TRBD2. The V segment lost 4 bases and the J segment 0 bases; nucleotides outside the gene matches: 2. The CDR3 runs to 16 residues. Per the germline V gene, CDR1 is MGHDK and CDR2 is SYGVNS. As DNA, the CDR3 is TGTGCCAGCAGTGGGACTAGCGGAGCGAACACCGGGGAGCTGTTTTTT. Encoded protein: CASSGTSGANTGELFF.

This chain joins TRBV5-1 and TRBJ2-5; 9 positions agree with TRBD2. V lost 6 bases to trimming and J lost 5 bases; unmatched junction nucleotides: 8. Per the germline V gene, CDR1 is SGHRS and CDR2 is YFSETQ. This CDR3 has 14 residues. The CDR3 nucleotides read TGCGCCAGCACCCGGAGGCTAGCGGGGGAGACCCAGTACTTC. This sequence encodes CASTRRLAGETQYF. The full variable domain, its missing parts supplied by reference TRBV5-1 and TRBJ2-5, is KAGVTQTPRYLIKTRGQQVTLSCSPISGHRSVSWYQQTPGQGLQFLFEYFSETQRNKGNFPGRFSGRQFSNSRSEMNVSTLELGDSALYLCASTRRLAGETQYFGPGTRLLVL.

The chain recombines TRBV7-8 with TRBJ1-6; 10 bases map to TRBD1. CDR3 length equals 16 residues. J was trimmed by 7 bases and V by 3 bases; bases with no gene match: 6. Germline CDR1 and CDR2: SGHVS and FQNEAQ. The CDR3 protein is CASSLGTGATNSPLHF. The CDR3 bases are TGTGCCAGCAGCTTGGGGACAGGGGCCACCAATTCACCCCTCCACTTT. Filled out from reference TRBV7-8 and TRBJ1-6, the complete variable domain reads GAGVSQSPRYKVAKRGQDVALRCDPISGHVSLFWYQQALGQGPEFLTYFQNEAQLDKSGLPSDRFFAERPEGSVSTLKIQRTQQEDSAVYLCASSLGTGATNSPLHFGNGTRLTVT.

This rearrangement joins TRBV6-6 to TRBJ2-3; D unresolved. CDR1 MNHNY and CDR2 SVGAGI come from the germline V gene (reference sequence). V shed 0 bases and J shed 3 bases, with 4 bases lying between them. This CDR3 region has 13 residues. As DNA, the CDR3 is TGTGCCAGCAGTTACTCCTCGACAGATACGCAGTATTTT. This sequence encodes CASSYSSTDTQYF.

The rearrangement uses TRBV6-2 or TRBV6-3 and TRBJ2-7; no definite D call. The CDR3 has 13 amino acids. Germline V gives CDR1 MNHEY, CDR2 SVGEGT. Trimming removed 0 bases at V and 3 bases at J, with 6 bases between. In DNA form, the CDR3 reads TGTGCCAGCAGTTACTCGAGTTACTACGAGCAGTACTTC. This codes for CASSYSSYYEQYF.

The chain employs TRBV28 and TRBJ2-5; the D gene is possibly TRBD1 (6 bases). Germline CDR1 is MDHEN and CDR2 is SYDVKM. The CDR3 length is 15 residues. Between the trimmed V and J ends, which lost 7 bases and 2 bases, there was a span of 17 bases. This CDR3 reads CASMFNRAIQETQYF. The CDR3 DNA sequence: TGTGCCAGCATGTTTAACAGGGCAATTCAAGAGACCCAGTACTTC.

The chain employs TRBV27 and TRBJ2-3; TRBD2 might be the D (7 bases). Trimming removed 5 bases from V and 5 bases from J, with 20 bases in between. Germline V gives CDR1 MNHEY, CDR2 SMNVEV (reference sequence). This CDR3 spans 16 amino acids. In DNA form, the CDR3 reads TGTGCCAGCAGTCCCCTAGGGGGGGCCTCCAAAGATACGCAGTATTTT. Protein: CASSPLGGASKDTQYF.

This chain uses TRBV12-3 or TRBV12-4 with TRBJ1-2, with TRBD1 identical over 7 bases. The CDR3 loop spans 13 amino acids. V was pared by 6 bases and J by 8 bases, with 9 bases of the junction left unmatched. CDR3 DNA: TGTGCCAGCAGCCTCGACAGGGTGGGCGGCTACACCTTC. Translated, it gives CASSLDRVGGYTF.

The chain uses TRBV4-1 and TRBJ1-3; D gene ambiguous. The CDR3 has 15 amino acids. Germline values: CDR1 MGHRA, CDR2 YSYEKL. V was trimmed by 1 base and J by 3 bases, leaving 10 bases between them. CDR3 residues: CASSQVSGVGNTIYF. The CDR3 DNA is TGCGCCAGCAGCCAAGTTTCCGGGGTTGGAAACACCATATATTTT.

The chain uses TRBV10-3 and TRBJ1-6, with 10 bases matching TRBD1. V lost 6 bases and J lost 7; bases outside the gene matches: 9. CDR3 length: 16 amino acids. Germline V gives CDR1 ENHRY, CDR2 SYGVKD. CDR3 sequence reads: CAISARQGAGNSPLHF. The CDR3 DNA follows: TGTGCCATCAGCGCGAGACAGGGGGCGGGAAATTCACCCCTCCACTTT.

The CDR3 region has the DNA TGCGCCAGCAGCCAAGCAGGGGGCGGATACAATGAGCAGTTCTTC. Encoded protein: CASSQAGGGYNEQFF. The V call is TRBV4-3, the J call TRBJ2-1; 8 bases are shared with TRBD1. CDR1 LGHNA and CDR2 YSLEER come from the germline V gene. There are 15 residues in the CDR3. Trimming took 1 base from V and 4 from J; bases not matched to a gene: 3.

This clone was observed a few times. This chain joins TRBV5-4 and TRBJ2-5, with 8 bases fitting TRBD1. Germline V CDR1 and CDR2: SGHNT, YYREEE (reference sequence). CDR3 length: 15 residues. V was clipped by 3 bases and J by 2 bases; unmatched bases: 6. The CDR3 region has the DNA TGTGCCAGCAGCTCGGGACAGGCGCCACAAGAGACCCAGTACTTC. Amino acids: CASSSGQAPQETQYF. Full variable domain (rest looked up from reference TRBV5-4 and TRBJ2-5): ETGVTQSPTHLIKTRGQQVTLRCSSQSGHNTVSWYQQALGQGPQFIFQYYREEENGRGNFPPRFSGLQFPNYSSELNVNALELDDSALYLCASSSGQAPQETQYFGPGTRLLVL.

The chain combines TRBV6-5 with TRBJ1-5; weak D call: TRBD1 (5 bases). The ends were cut back, 5 bases at V and 9 bases at J, with 11 bases in the middle. The germline V gene encodes CDR1 MNHEY and CDR2 SVGAGI. This CDR3 region has 12 residues. CDR3 residues: CASSPRRGPQHF. The DNA for the CDR3 is TGTGCCAGCAGTCCACGAAGGGGGCCCCAGCATTTT.

V gene TRBV30 combines with J gene TRBJ2-3, with 11 bases lining up with TRBD2. V shed 0 bases and J 5 bases; nucleotides not matched to a gene: 4. Per the germline V gene, CDR1 is GTSNPN and CDR2 is SVGIG (reference sequence). The CDR3 sequence is 15 residues long. The CDR3 reads CAWSVHTSGGDTQYF. The CDR3 coding sequence is TGTGCCTGGAGTGTACATACTAGCGGGGGAGATACGCAGTATTTT.

This chain connects TRBV30 to TRBJ2-1; the match to TRBD2 covers 13 bases. The V segment lost 2 bases and the J segment 10 bases; nucleotides outside the gene matches: 11. Germline CDR1 is GTSNPN and CDR2 is SVGIG (reference sequence). This CDR3 has 16 residues. The CDR3 DNA reads as TGTGCCTGGAGTCAGCCCGGACTAGCGGGAGTTTGGGAGCAGTTCTTC. Protein sequence: CAWSQPGLAGVWEQFF.

The V and J genes are TRBV2 and TRBJ1-3; D unresolved. The CDR3 has 13 amino acids. Germline loops: CDR1 SNHLY, CDR2 FYNNEI. V was trimmed by 8 bases and J by 3 bases, leaving 11 bases between them. This CDR3 reads CASGEWSGNTIYF. CDR3 DNA: TGTGCCAGCGGGGAGTGGAGTGGAAACACCATATATTTT.

The rearrangement uses TRBV9 and TRBJ2-3, with D possibly TRBD2 on 5 matching bases. The CDR3 is made up of 12 amino acids. Germline values: CDR1 SGDLS, CDR2 YYNGEE. Trimming took off 7 bases at V and 5 bases at J, with 11 bases between the two ends. CDR3 coding DNA: TGTGCCAGCGGGAGAGTCGAAGATACGCAGTATTTT. Translation: CASGRVEDTQYF.

This CDR3 is CASSPGQGGVYEQYF. The DNA of the CDR3 is TGTGCCAGCTCGCCAGGACAGGGAGGGGTCTACGAGCAGTACTTC. V usage is TRBV18 and J usage is TRBJ2-7, with D possibly being TRBD1 (8 bases). The CDR3 is 15 residues long. The germline V and J ends were trimmed by 6 bases and 3 bases, with 18 bases remaining between them. Germline V gene data show CDR1 as KGHSH and CDR2 as LQKENI.

V usage is TRBV5-6 and J usage is TRBJ2-1; TRBD2 matches 10 bases. The V segment lost 3 bases and the J segment 3 bases; nucleotides outside the gene matches: 6. The germline V gene encodes CDR1 SGHDT and CDR2 YYEEEE. The length of the CDR3 is 16 residues. CDR3 loop: CASSSPGLAIYNEQFF. CDR3 bases: TGTGCCAGCAGCTCTCCGGGACTAGCGATCTACAATGAGCAGTTCTTC.